The entry below describes one TCR beta chain. Its cognate antigen has yet to be identified. A read error may account for a junction end that differs from germline. This entry belongs to a study of tumor-infiltrating lymphocytes in primary liver carcinoma (dated by TCRdb to 2017 to 2019). Study-wide context: Of the five patients, three men and two women aged 30 to 69 years, four had hepatocellular carcinoma and one had combined HCC and intrahepatic cholangiocarcinoma. The five patients had tumors staged T1-T3 N0M0, with maximum diameters ranging from about 4 to 11 cm. Each sample produced about 3.5 to 8 million productive TCRbeta reads, and read depth showed no significant difference between tissue types. The study combined TCRbeta repertoire sequencing, expression microarrays and whole-exome sequencing across five regions of each liver tumor, with adjacent normal tissue and blood. A total of roughly 35 specimens from 5 patients underwent TCRbeta repertoire sequencing, comprising 25 tumor regions, 5 adjacent noncancerous liver tissues and 5 peripheral blood samples. The 25 to 30 tumor region samples were profiled with Agilent mRNA microarrays so that TCRbeta repertoire diversity could be related to the local molecular phenotype. Repertoires from technical replicates were highly reproducible, with mean shared-clone rates approximately 0.9 and correlation coefficients above 0.95.

Including cysteine and phenylalanine, the CDR3 has 13 amino acids. Of all the DNA, just the CDR3 is kept, 39 bases in frame from base 1. The CDR1 and CDR2 encoded by the germline V gene (reference sequence) are SGHAT and FQDESV. Using a constant-region primer and ProtoScript II reverse transcriptase, TCRbeta-specific cDNA was reverse-transcribed from approximately 500 ng total RNA. TCRbeta libraries were built with three nested multiplex PCR rounds, a slightly modified ARM-PCR procedure. Multiplex TRBV1-TRBV30 forward primers and a Cbeta reverse primer were used in the first two PCR rounds, each of which was run for roughly 10 cycles. Sample barcodes and Illumina adapters were added in a final 25-cycle PCR with Deep VentR polymerase. Before sequencing, amplicons between 200 and 500 bp were purified from gel using a QIAquick gel extraction kit. An Illumina HiSeq 2500 was used to sequence the TCRbeta amplicons with 250-bp paired-end reads. The published analysis was carried out like this. Quality trimming of reads was performed with Trimmomatic v0.33, and paired reads were merged with FLASH v1.2.11 so that full CDR3 sequences could be recovered. MiGEC v1.2.1b assigned V, D and J germline segments to the rearranged TCRbeta sequences. Clonotype statistics, along with Shannon-Wiener diversity indices, were calculated using VDJtools v1.0.0. Except for diversity analysis, only each sample's 250 most abundant clonotypes were used in subsequent analyses to reduce sampling bias. In-frame beta chains were kept once TCRdb had trimmed the public reads at Q25 with fastp and called clones with MiXCR. CDR3 protein sequences are deduplicated, and each keeps its most common genes and DNA. TCRdb's processing, not the authors', yielded these V and J calls. A total of roughly 100,000 distinct CDR3 sequences appear in this sample, around 80% of them only once. Roughly a fifth of the sample is taken by the ten largest.

Total RNA and DNA were co-extracted without cell sorting from 20-30 mg of bulk tissue using the AllPrep DNA/RNA mini kit. Roughly five patients with histopathologically diagnosed primary liver carcinoma underwent surgical resection in China between 2015 and March 2016. Chronic HBV infection was present in the patients, and the patients were treatment-naive at sampling. Five spatially separated regions were sampled per tumor: superior, inferior, left-lateral and right-lateral poles, plus the tumor centre. Histological examination found more than 75% viable tumor cells in every tumor sample. Fresh tumor and adjacent tissue pieces were bisected; one half was stored in RNAlater at -80°C, the other sent for histology. Study-level results and caveats: Because only the TCR beta chain was sequenced and unpaired alpha chains were not captured, true repertoire diversity is likely underestimated. Because the samples were bulk and unsorted, CD4+ and CD8+ T cell repertoires could not be compared. The top 250 clones made up a significantly larger repertoire fraction in tumors than in blood (p = 0.039). Just about 7.5-25% of top clones turned up in all five regions of a tumor, which suggests spatial heterogeneity among tumor-infiltrating T cells. Repertoire overlap was found to be higher between tumor regions (mean around 35%) than between tumor-adjacent (about 17%) or tumor-blood (14%) pairs, consistent with antigen-driven expansion. With just four to six patients in the study, the authors point out that the findings should be validated in a larger study.

The sample was liver tumor tissue from sampling region 3. What the cell subset or site label conveys for this sample: tumor region T3, left-lateral pole. This TCR was recovered from a man aged 40-49 years with primary liver carcinoma and hepatitis B virus infection. Here the chain combines TRBV11-1 and TRBJ2-3; no D gene can be assigned with confidence. The nucleotide sequence is given as TGTGCCAGCCGCTTTATTGATACAGATACGCGGTATTTT. Translated, this is CASRFIDTDTRYF.